The next 30 T cell receptor beta chains were all read from a single sample in a study of long-term antiretroviral therapy in people with HIV. The libraries were made with immunoSEQ v3.0 at survey level. Using immunoSEQ multiplex PCR, the repertoire was profiled, and TCRdb retains in-frame clones only, with some absent. This sample has about 29,000 clones; 80% to 85% occur once, and the top ten carry 14%. Sequencing was performed on unsorted PBMCs, taken 2.9 years after starting antiretroviral therapy. The receptors were sampled from a man aged 50 to 59 with HIV.

This chain links TRBV2 with TRBJ2-7; 10 positions match TRBD1. Trimming removed 5 bases from V and 4 bases from J; junction bases left unmatched: 11. Germline CDR1 reads SNHLY; CDR2 reads FYNNEI. The CDR3 length is 16 residues. CDR3: CASSYPGTGVGYEQYF. The CDR3, as DNA: TGTGCCAGCAGTTACCCCGGGACAGGGGTAGGGTACGAGCAGTACTTC.

The rearrangement uses TRBV7-9 and TRBJ2-3; a weak D match, TRBD1 (6 bases). Per the germline V gene, CDR1 is SEHNR and CDR2 is FQNEAQ (reference sequence). This CDR3 contains 15 residues. Between the trimmed V and J ends, which lost 4 bases and 0 bases, there was a span of 11 bases. The CDR3 loop reads CASSSPGQSTDTQYF. The DNA of the CDR3 is TGTGCCAGCAGCTCACCGGGACAAAGCACAGATACGCAGTATTTT.

The DNA of the CDR3 is TGTGCCAGCCGCGCGGGGGGGCCCTATAATTCACCCCTCCACTTT. Encoded protein: CASRAGGPYNSPLHF. This chain links TRBV7-9 with TRBJ1-6, with D perhaps TRBD1 (6 bases). Germline CDR1 is SEHNR and CDR2 is FQNEAQ (reference sequence). The CDR3 has 15 amino acids. Trimming stripped 8 bases from V and 2 bases from J, with 13 bases between.

This clone was picked up one time. The chain joins TRBV12-5 to TRBJ1-2, with TRBD1 matching over 7 bases. The CDR3 extends over 14 amino acids. V lost 1 base, J lost 4 bases, and 3 bases stayed unmatched. From germline, CDR1 is LGHNT and CDR2 FRNRAP. This chain's CDR3 is CASGLGTGRYGYTF. In DNA form, the CDR3 reads TGTGCTAGTGGTTTGGGGACAGGCCGCTATGGCTACACCTTC.

The rearrangement uses TRBV23-1 and TRBJ2-1; D is perhaps TRBD2 (5 bases). TRBV23-1 is noted as an ORF with a role that remains uncertain. Trimming took off 4 bases at V and 1 base at J, with 17 bases between the two ends. The CDR3 has 17 amino acids. CDR3 loop: CASSLGVTALSYNEQFF. The DNA for the CDR3 is TGCGCCAGCAGTCTGGGAGTGACGGCTTTATCCTACAATGAGCAGTTCTTC.

The rearrangement uses TRBV7-9 and TRBJ2-1; D is possibly TRBD1 (6 bases). Germline lookup yields CDR1 SEHNR and CDR2 FQNEAQ (reference sequence). The CDR3 contains 12 residues. The CDR3 sequence is CGGGEDFNEQFF. The CDR3 DNA sequence: TGTGGAGGGGGAGAAGATTTTAATGAGCAGTTCTTC.

The V and J genes are TRBV5-1 and TRBJ2-3; D unclear. CDR3 length: 15 amino acids. Trimming stripped 1 base from V and 0 bases from J, with 9 bases between. Germline loops: CDR1 SGHRS, CDR2 YFSETQ. CDR3 region: CASSLPGASTDTQYF. In DNA form, the CDR3 reads TGCGCCAGCAGCTTGCCGGGTGCTAGCACAGATACGCAGTATTTT.

The sample holds one count of this clone. This chain links TRBV6-6 with TRBJ2-7; possibly TRBD1 for D (5 bases). The V end was cut by 7 bases, the J end by 1 base, with 11 bases between. Germline CDR1 MNHNY, CDR2 SVGAGI (reference sequence). The CDR3 has 13 amino acids. CDR3 nucleotide sequence: TGTGCCAGCAAGACAGTTGAGTCCTACGAGCAGTACTTC. Its protein is CASKTVESYEQYF.

Details on this clone: At one end the junction does not follow the germline gene, possibly because of a read error. This chain links TRBV7-7 with TRBJ2-1; D may be TRBD2 (5 bases). Germline loops: CDR1 SSHAT, CDR2 FNYEAQ (reference sequence). The length of the CDR3 is 15 residues. As DNA, the CDR3 is TGTGCTAGCAGCGTTAGCGTGGGTGTTCTCTATGAGCAGTTCTTC. Translation: CASSVSVGVLYEQFF.

The rearrangement joins TRBV7-8 to TRBJ2-7; TRBD2 agrees at 7 bases. V lost 6 bases, J lost 4 bases, and 6 bases stayed unmatched. This CDR3 spans 13 amino acids. Per the germline V gene, CDR1 is SGHVS and CDR2 is FQNEAQ. CDR3 sequence reads: CASRELARYEQYF. The CDR3 coding sequence is TGTGCCAGCAGAGAACTAGCGCGGTACGAGCAGTACTTC.

CDR3 sequence: CASSPRQYGETQYF. CDR3 DNA: TGTGCCAGCAGCCCTCGACAGTATGGAGAGACCCAGTACTTC. The genes are TRBV9 and TRBJ2-5, with D possibly TRBD1 on 5 matching bases. This CDR3 has 14 amino acids. V was trimmed by 4 bases and J by 4 bases, leaving 14 bases between them. Per germline, CDR1 SGDLS and CDR2 YYNGEE.

This clone is a singleton in its sample. This chain connects TRBV6-6 to TRBJ2-7; D is uncertain. Trimming pared 6 bases from V and 1 base from J, leaving 16 bases between. This CDR3 region has 15 residues. Germline assignment: CDR1 MNHNY and CDR2 SVGAGI (reference sequence). The CDR3 nucleotides are TGTGCCAGCAGCCGTCGGACGGATCCTTCCTACGAGCAGTACTTC. Amino acids: CASSRRTDPSYEQYF.

This clone showed up just a few times. The V call is TRBV28, the J call TRBJ2-7; no firm D call. The CDR3 runs to 13 residues. V was pared by 2 bases and J by 5 bases, with 10 bases between. The germline gives CDR1 MDHEN, CDR2 SYDVKM. CDR3 loop: CASSLTVRDEQYF. CDR3 sequence (DNA): TGTGCCAGCAGTTTAACAGTTCGGGACGAGCAGTACTTC.

This chain uses TRBV7-8 with TRBJ2-5, with 8 bases matching TRBD1. V lost 7 bases and J lost 2; bases outside the gene matches: 12. This CDR3 is built from 16 residues. Germline V gene sequence: CDR1 SGHVS, CDR2 FQNEAQ. Here the CDR3 reads CASIALRQGTQETQYF. DNA of the CDR3: TGTGCCAGCATCGCTCTTCGACAGGGGACACAAGAGACCCAGTACTTC.

This clone has only one observation. CDR3 bases: TGTGCCTGGAACCCGGGACTGAATAATTCACCCCTCCACTTT. This translates into CAWNPGLNNSPLHF. V usage is TRBV30 and J usage is TRBJ1-6, with D perhaps TRBD1 (5 bases). V gave up 4 bases and J gave up 5 bases, with 12 bases separating them. The CDR3 extends over 14 amino acids. In germline, CDR1 is GTSNPN, CDR2 SVGIG (reference sequence).

The V and J genes are TRBV7-2 and TRBJ1-2; TRBD1 might be the D (5 bases). The V end lost 4 bases, the J end lost 4 bases, and 10 bases lay between the germline ends. The CDR3 covers 13 residues. Germline V gene data show CDR1 as SGHTA and CDR2 as FQGNSA. CDR3 sequence: CASSWGEGYGYTF. The DNA of the CDR3 is TGTGCCAGCAGCTGGGGCGAAGGCTATGGCTACACCTTC.

The rearrangement links TRBV5-4 to TRBJ1-2; the D is unclear. The V gene lost 2 bases and the J gene lost 4 bases, with 15 bases spanning the gap. The V gene's germline CDR1 is SGHNT and CDR2 YYREEE (reference sequence). The CDR3 contains 15 residues. CDR3 sequence: CASSFYSTAGYGYTF. The DNA for the CDR3 is TGTGCCAGCAGCTTTTATAGTACGGCTGGCTATGGCTACACCTTC.

The genes are TRBV5-6 and TRBJ2-1; 8 bases are shared with TRBD1. The CDR3 is 15 residues long. V gave up 4 bases and J gave up 4 bases; unmatched junction bases: 7. CDR1 and CDR2 (germline): SGHDT, YYEEEE. The CDR3 here is CASSPGTGLYNEQFF. CDR3 coding DNA: TGTGCCAGCAGCCCCGGGACAGGACTTTACAATGAGCAGTTCTTC.

This clone was detected only a few times. This chain links TRBV19 with TRBJ2-7; possible D gene TRBD2, 5 bases. V was shortened by 7 bases and J by 3 bases, with 13 bases between the two germline ends. The germline V gene has CDR1 LNHDA and CDR2 SQIVND (reference sequence). This CDR3 comprises 13 residues. For the CDR3, the DNA is TGTGCCAGTAAACTAGACCGCGGCTACGAGCAGTACTTC. It yields the protein CASKLDRGYEQYF. The whole variable domain, filled in from reference TRBV19 and TRBJ2-7, reads DGGITQSPKYLFRKEGQNVTLSCEQNLNHDAMYWYRQDPGQGLRLIYYSQIVNDFQKGDIAEGYSVSREKKESFPLTVTSAQKNPTAFYLCASKLDRGYEQYFGPGTRLTVT.

J is TRBJ1-2 and V is TRBV7-9; 7 bases fit TRBD1. V was clipped by 5 bases and J by 4 bases; unmatched bases: 7. This CDR3 region has 14 residues. Germline assignment: CDR1 SEHNR and CDR2 FQNEAQ (reference sequence). The CDR3 DNA reads as TGTGCCAGCAGCCTTACAGGGGTGAGCTATGGCTACACCTTC. This encodes CASSLTGVSYGYTF. Based on the CDR3 plus reference TRBV7-9 and TRBJ1-2, the full variable domain is DTGVSQNPRHKITKRGQNVTFRCDPISEHNRLYWYRQTLGQGPEFLTYFQNEAQLEKSRLLSDRFSAERPKGSFSTLEIQRTEQGDSAMYLCASSLTGVSYGYTFGSGTRLTVV.

The rearrangement joins TRBV29-1 to TRBJ2-7; D might be TRBD1 or TRBD2, each matching 5 bases. This CDR3 has 13 amino acids. Germline V gene data show CDR1 as SQVTM and CDR2 as ANQGSEA. Deletions cut 2 bases from V and 4 bases from J, with 12 bases between. CDR3 sequence: CSVEIRDVYEQYF. DNA of the CDR3: TGCAGCGTTGAAATTCGGGACGTATACGAGCAGTACTTC.

CDR3 sequence reads: CASSQGRARAFF. DNA of the CDR3: TGCGCCAGCAGCCAAGGGAGGGCTAGAGCTTTCTTT. The gene calls are TRBV4-1 and TRBJ1-1; D remains ambiguous. This CDR3 region has 12 residues. CDR1 and CDR2 (germline): MGHRA, YSYEKL. The V gene lost 1 base and the J gene lost 10 bases, with 10 bases spanning the gap.

The rearrangement joins TRBV11-2 to TRBJ1-2, with a weak D call TRBD1 (6 bases). Per the germline V gene, CDR1 is SGHAT and CDR2 is FQNNGV. This CDR3 spans 13 amino acids. The V and J ends lost 5 bases and 5 bases respectively, with 12 bases between them. The CDR3 DNA is TGTGCCAGCAGCCCCGGACAGACTTATGGCTACACCTTC. Amino acids: CASSPGQTYGYTF.

This clone was found once. CDR3 in amino acids: CASSFRLGAEQFF. CDR3 nucleotide sequence: TGTGCCAGCAGCTTCCGCTTAGGGGCCGAGCAGTTCTTC. V gene TRBV7-9 combines with J gene TRBJ2-1; maybe TRBD1 (5 bases). Trimming stripped 3 bases from V and 10 bases from J, with 13 bases between. The CDR3 is 13 residues long. Germline assignment: CDR1 SEHNR and CDR2 FQNEAQ (reference sequence).

The rearrangement uses TRBV28 and TRBJ2-1; 8 bases line up with TRBD1. Losses at the gene ends were 3 bases for V and 4 bases for J; bases not matched to a gene: 11. This CDR3 comprises 17 residues. In germline, CDR1 is MDHEN, CDR2 SYDVKM. CDR3 protein: CASSFRVRDRSYNEQFF. The CDR3 nucleotides are TGTGCCAGCAGTTTCCGAGTTCGGGACAGGAGTTACAATGAGCAGTTCTTC.

The chain employs TRBV19 and TRBJ2-1; 13 nucleotides line up with TRBD2. With 8 bases clipped from V and 4 bases from J, the junction kept 14 bases outside the gene matches. Germline V gives CDR1 LNHDA, CDR2 SQIVND (reference sequence). There are 18 residues in the CDR3. For the CDR3, the DNA is TGTGCCAGTCGAGAGGGACTAGCGGGGACCACAAGATACAATGAGCAGTTCTTC. As protein: CASREGLAGTTRYNEQFF.

This chain connects TRBV2 to TRBJ2-1; TRBD2 agrees at 10 bases. J gave up 8 bases and V 7 bases, and 17 bases lay outside the gene matches. Looked up from germline, CDR1 is SNHLY and CDR2 is FYNNEI. CDR3 length equals 17 residues. CDR3 sequence (DNA): TGTGCCAGCACTGGGGGGAGCGGGGGGGCCGATGGGTATGAGCAGTTCTTC. Translation: CASTGGSGGADGYEQFF.

This chain connects TRBV7-9 to TRBJ2-7; 8 bases are a match to TRBD1. Germline assignment: CDR1 SEHNR and CDR2 FQNEAQ (reference sequence). V lost 4 bases to trimming and J lost 3 bases; unmatched junction nucleotides: 11. The CDR3 totals 16 residues. The CDR3 sequence is CASSSRSGTGNYEQYF. CDR3 in DNA: TGTGCCAGCAGCTCTCGTTCCGGGACAGGTAACTACGAGCAGTACTTC.

The chain has TRBV30 and TRBJ1-6, with D perhaps TRBD1 (6 bases). Germline values: CDR1 GTSNPN, CDR2 SVGIG (reference sequence). The V gene lost 5 bases and the J gene lost 6 bases, with 29 bases spanning the gap. The CDR3 length is 19 residues. CDR3 DNA sequence: TGTGCCTGGGCATCTCCATCCACGTCCGGTGGGGGGGCTAATTCACCCCTCCACTTT. Amino acids: CAWASPSTSGGGANSPLHF.

The chain carries TRBV11-3 and TRBJ2-1; D is possibly TRBD1 or TRBD2 (6 bases each). Germline lookup yields CDR1 SGHNT and CDR2 YENEEA. Trimming left V 5 bases short and J 5 bases short, with 19 bases between. There are 16 residues in the CDR3. CDR3: CASSRGGRTSDNEQFF. CDR3 nucleotides: TGTGCCAGCAGCCGAGGGGGGCGGACGTCGGACAATGAGCAGTTCTTC.